The entry below describes one TCR beta chain. This entry comes from a study of blood T cell repertoires in COVID-19. Germline V gene sequence: CDR1 SEHNR, CDR2 FQNEAQ (reference sequence). Trimming stripped 5 bases from V and 3 bases from J, with 5 bases between. This CDR3 comprises 11 residues. The assay was immunoSEQ multiplex PCR, and TCRdb's table has in-frame clones only and misses some. There are about 48,000 clones in the sample; more than 85% occur only once, and approximately 3.1% lies in the top ten. The sequence was collected from a woman aged 50 to 60 who had recovered from COVID-19. The chain joins TRBV7-9 to TRBJ2-7, with D uncertain. Source material: PBMCs or T cells enriched from blood (not recorded which). The CDR3 protein is CASSPLYEQYF. In DNA, the CDR3 is TGTGCCAGCAGCCCCCTCTACGAGCAGTACTTC.